Listed below are T cell receptor beta chains from one sample, sequenced in a study of T cells in Graves' hyperthyroidism and ophthalmopathy. One entry per CDR3 protein results from TCRdb running MiXCR on the multiplex PCR reads. The sample consists of under 400,000 distinct CDR3 sequences, around 13% of them appearing once. The sequencing input was blood. The origin of the receptors is a woman between 18 and 30 years old with Graves' hyperthyroidism. The CDR3 runs from the conserved cysteine through the conserved F or W. The D gene is left open where the match is weak. Clone size, where shown, is once, few, many, or a class for clones that have expanded.

-	-	14	TRBV5-5	TRBJ1-3	CASSSVVFGNTIYF	TGTGCCAGCAGCTCTGTCGTCTTCGGAAACACCATATATTTT
-	many	11	TRBV7-2	TRBJ2-2	CASSSTGELFF	TGTGCCAGCAGCAGCACCGGGGAGCTGTTTTTT
TRBD2	-	13	TRBV15	TRBJ2-5	CATSSAGGETQYF	TGTGCCACCAGCAGTGCGGGAGGAGAGACCCAGTACTTC
TRBD1	-	14	TRBV29-1	TRBJ1-1	CSAPTGGMNTEAFF	TGCAGCGCTCCGACAGGGGGGATGAACACTGAAGCTTTCTTT
-	many	17	TRBV10-3	TRBJ1-6	CAISDRTGTDLNSPLHF	TGTGCCATCAGTGACCGTACCGGGACGGACCTTAATTCACCCCTCCACTTT
TRBD1	many	16	TRBV27	TRBJ1-5	CASSRLDRGNIKPQHF	TGTGCCAGCAGTCGACTCGACAGGGGTAACATCAAGCCCCAGCATTTT
TRBD1	-	15	TRBV3-1	TRBJ2-1	CASSQPGTALSEQFF	TGTGCCAGCAGCCAGCCCGGGACAGCTTTAAGTGAGCAGTTCTTC
-	-	14	TRBV5-1	TRBJ1-4	CASSFSVGDEKLFF	TGCGCCAGCAGCTTCTCTGTGGGGGATGAAAAACTGTTTTTT
-	-	12	TRBV20-1	TRBJ2-7	CSAPGTPGEQYF	TGCAGTGCCCCCGGGACCCCGGGCGAGCAGTACTTC
TRBD2	few	14	TRBV10-3	TRBJ2-5	CATSSGLYQETQYF	TGTGCCACCAGTAGCGGGTTGTACCAAGAGACCCAGTACTTC
-	-	15	TRBV28	TRBJ2-7	CASSLGTTIGYEQYF	TGTGCCAGCAGTTTAGGAACTACCATTGGCTACGAGCAGTACTTC